This T cell receptor (beta chain) was documented in a study of cytomegalovirus exposure and HLA in healthy donors. The germline CDR1 and CDR2 sequences are LNHDA and SQIVND (reference sequence). The ends were cut back, 3 bases at V and 4 bases at J, with 12 bases in the middle. The CDR3 loop spans 15 amino acids. Vbeta (60) and Jbeta (13) primers were used in the PCR. Only in-frame clones appear in the TCRdb table, and some are missing; sequencing was by immunoSEQ multiplex PCR. The table lists 150,000 or so clones, roughly four fifths of them singletons. The TCR originated in a man aged 30 to 45 in good health and CMV-seropositive. The rearrangement uses TRBV19 and TRBJ1-4; the D is unclear. Sequencing input: PBMCs. The CDR3 DNA follows: TGTGCCAGTAGTATGAATGCCCGACTTAATGAAAAACTGTTTTTT. Residues: CASSMNARLNEKLFF.